Given below is one T cell receptor beta chain in context. Using immunoSEQ multiplex PCR, the repertoire was profiled, and TCRdb retains in-frame clones only, with some absent. The sample lists about 1 million clones; under 80% were seen once. The data were obtained in a study of shared clonotypes between healthy human individuals. The germline gives CDR1 SGHRS, CDR2 YFSETQ. The V and J ends lost 3 bases and 4 bases respectively, with 19 bases between them. The CDR3 sequence is 16 residues long. The TCR originated in a man between 18 and 35 years old in good health. V and J are TRBV5-1 and TRBJ2-5; a possible D gene is TRBD2 (6 bases). The sample consisted of memory CD4+ T cells sorted from blood. Subset: CD45RA-negative fraction. The CDR3 DNA follows: TGCGCCAGCAGCTGGCTGGGACTCACCGCAGGAGAGACCCAGTACTTC. Its translation is CASSWLGLTAGETQYF.